The T cell receptor (beta chain) under discussion was sequenced for a study of T cell repertoires in cytomegalovirus infection. The CDR3 contains 14 residues. V lost 0 bases and J lost 1, with 7 bases in between. This clonotype was detected a few times. Each CDR3 protein is one row after TCRdb ran MiXCR on the reads. Of over 250,000 distinct CDR3 sequences in the sample, about 23% were seen once. The clonotype originates from a human donor in good health (CMV status not recorded). Some clones in this sample may be carry-over from other donors' samples. Sequenced sample: PBMCs. The chain carries TRBV12-3 or TRBV12-4 and TRBJ2-7, with D unresolved. The CDR3 loop is CASSLAPQSYEQYF. CDR3 nucleotides: TGTGCCAGCAGTTTAGCGCCCCAGTCCTACGAGCAGTACTTC.